The 14 T cell receptor beta chains below were found in one sample sequenced in a study of T cell responses to AZD1222 COVID-19 vaccine (dated by TCRdb to the early 2020s). This specimen's time point label, interpreted: about 28 days (+/-7) after the second vaccine dose. Library construction relied on the immunoSEQ multiplex PCR assay. The table comes from immuneACCESS by way of TCRdb, which keeps in-frame sequences with V and J called. Part of the clones is missing from these tables; in studies checked, under half for an unresolved V gene and the rest for unknown reasons. For this sample there are about 150,000 clones; 80% to 95% appear just once. The ten largest make up more than 3% of the sample. This material consisted of peripheral blood, taken 28 days after the second AZD1222 dose. These receptors all stem from an adult who received the AZD1222 COVID-19 vaccine.

The CDR3 loop is CASRRVDVETQYF. In DNA, the CDR3 is TGTGCCAGTCGCAGGGTTGATGTGGAGACCCAGTACTTC. The chain uses TRBV28 and TRBJ2-5; maybe TRBD1 (5 bases). V was cut by 9 bases and J by 5 bases, with 16 bases left in between. CDR1 MDHEN and CDR2 SYDVKM come from the germline V gene. CDR3 size: 13 residues. Looking up the rest from reference TRBV28 and TRBJ2-5 gives the full variable domain: DVKVTQSSRYLVKRTGEKVFLECVQDMDHENMFWYRQDPGLGLRLIYFSYDVKMKEKGDIPEGYSVSREKKERFSLILESASTNQTSMYLCASRRVDVETQYFGPGTRLLVL.

V and J are TRBV5-1 and TRBJ2-1, with TRBD2 matching 7 bases. V shed 0 bases, J shed 0 bases, and the junction held 6 bases outside the gene matches. The CDR3 runs to 17 residues. Germline V CDR1 and CDR2: SGHRS, YFSETQ. The CDR3 DNA follows: TGCGCCAGCAGCTTGGTGCGGGAGCGTCACTCCTACAATGAGCAGTTCTTC. Translated, it gives CASSLVRERHSYNEQFF.

In this sample, this clone turned up once. In nucleotides, the CDR3 is TGTGCCAGTAGTATAGCAGAGCGGCTCCTTCAGCCCCAGCATTTT. Translating gives CASSIAERLLQPQHF. The rearrangement links TRBV19 to TRBJ1-5; D unclear. There are 15 residues in the CDR3. Germline CDR1 and CDR2: LNHDA and SQIVND (reference sequence). V lost 1 base, J lost 6 bases, and 13 bases lay in between.

V and J are TRBV19 and TRBJ1-5; unclear D gene. The germline V gene has CDR1 LNHDA and CDR2 SQIVND (reference sequence). Trimming shortened V by 3 bases and J by 7 bases, and 7 bases separated the two germline ends. The CDR3 consists of 12 residues. The CDR3 reads CASSIQHQPQHF. In DNA, the CDR3 is TGTGCCAGTAGTATTCAGCACCAGCCCCAGCATTTT.

This sequence joins TRBV6-2 or TRBV6-3 and TRBJ2-7; 11 nucleotides match TRBD2. Germline CDR1 MNHEY, CDR2 SVGEGT. The CDR3 is 14 amino acids. J was trimmed by 3 bases and V by 6 bases; bases with no gene match: 4. The chain's CDR3 is CASSTSGRVYEQYF. The CDR3 bases are TGTGCCAGCAGCACTAGCGGGAGAGTCTACGAGCAGTACTTC.

The V call is TRBV28, the J call TRBJ1-3; no definite D call. The V gene's germline CDR1 is MDHEN and CDR2 SYDVKM. Trimming left V 7 bases short and J 1 base short, with 11 bases between. The CDR3 sequence is 14 residues long. CDR3 protein: CASNEEVSGNTIYF. The DNA of the CDR3 is TGTGCCAGCAACGAAGAGGTGTCTGGAAACACCATATATTTT.

J is TRBJ1-1 and V is TRBV6-5, with D perhaps TRBD1 (6 bases). The germline V gene encodes CDR1 MNHEY and CDR2 SVGAGI. This CDR3 comprises 14 residues. V lost 8 bases, J lost 1 base, and 14 bases lay in between. The CDR3 DNA sequence: TGTGCCAGCGGACCAGGACAGACGAACACTGAAGCTTTCTTT. Protein sequence: CASGPGQTNTEAFF.

This chain's CDR3 is CASSKYGETQYF. The CDR3 region has the DNA TGTGCCAGCAGCAAATATGGGGAGACCCAGTACTTC. V and J are TRBV7-6 and TRBJ2-5, with unresolved D. Germline CDR1 SGHVS, CDR2 FNYEAQ. The CDR3 length is 12 residues. Trimming cost V 5 bases and J 5 bases, with 9 bases left between them.

The chain combines TRBV10-1 with TRBJ2-7, with 7 bases identical to TRBD2. V lost 2 bases to trimming and J lost 5 bases; unmatched junction nucleotides: 9. Per the germline V gene, CDR1 is WNHNN and CDR2 is SYGVQD (reference sequence). The CDR3 covers 15 residues. CDR3 protein: CASSEGGGPRHEQYF. The CDR3 DNA follows: TGCGCCAGCAGTGAGGGGGGAGGGCCACGCCACGAGCAGTACTTC.

As DNA, the CDR3 is TGTGCCAGCAGGCAAAACAGGGGTCCTAACTATGGCTACACCTTC. Its translation: CASRQNRGPNYGYTF. This rearrangement joins TRBV6-5 to TRBJ1-2; 7 nucleotides match TRBD1. Trimming removed 6 bases from V and 0 bases from J; junction bases left unmatched: 7. The CDR3 is 15 amino acids. Germline CDR1 MNHEY, CDR2 SVGAGI.

The J gene is TRBJ2-1, the V gene TRBV15; D is undetermined. Germline CDR1 is LNHNV and CDR2 is YYDKDF (reference sequence). The CDR3 has 13 residues. V was pared by 2 bases and J by 14 bases, with 16 bases between. The CDR3 DNA reads as TGTGCCACCAGCAGAAGTATGACAAACGCGAAGTTCTTC. This codes for CATSRSMTNAKFF. The full variable domain, in which reference TRBV15 and TRBJ2-1 provide the parts outside the CDR3, is DAMVIQNPRYQVTQFGKPVTLSCSQTLNHNVMYWYQQKSSQAPKLLFHYYDKDFNNEADTPDNFQSRRPNTSFCFLDIRSPGLGDTAMYLCATSRSMTNAKFFGPGTRLTVL.

The rearrangement joins TRBV7-9 to TRBJ1-1, with no clear D. Germline values: CDR1 SEHNR, CDR2 FQNEAQ (reference sequence). This CDR3 comprises 14 residues. Trimming took off 7 bases at V and 4 bases at J, with 16 bases between the two ends. CDR3 DNA sequence: TGTGCCAGCATTTCCTCCCCTATTGCCACTGAAGCTTTCTTT. Its protein is CASISSPIATEAFF.

The CDR3 here is CATSDLTGGANEETQYF. CDR3 nucleotide sequence: TGTGCCACCAGTGATTTGACAGGGGGCGCGAATGAAGAGACCCAGTACTTC. V gene TRBV24-1 combines with J gene TRBJ2-5, with TRBD1 matching 9 bases. The V gene's germline CDR1 is KGHDR and CDR2 SFDVKD. This CDR3 region has 17 residues. V trimming: 0 bases; J trimming: 3 bases; junction bases outside the gene matches: 7.

J is TRBJ2-5 and V is TRBV4-1; either TRBD1 or TRBD2 may fit D (5 bases each). The germline CDR1 and CDR2 sequences are MGHRA and YSYEKL. This CDR3 spans 14 amino acids. The germline V and J ends were trimmed by 4 bases and 2 bases, with 11 bases remaining between them. The chain's CDR3 is CASSPLWGQETQYF. The CDR3 nucleotides read TGCGCCAGCAGCCCCCTGTGGGGGCAAGAGACCCAGTACTTC.